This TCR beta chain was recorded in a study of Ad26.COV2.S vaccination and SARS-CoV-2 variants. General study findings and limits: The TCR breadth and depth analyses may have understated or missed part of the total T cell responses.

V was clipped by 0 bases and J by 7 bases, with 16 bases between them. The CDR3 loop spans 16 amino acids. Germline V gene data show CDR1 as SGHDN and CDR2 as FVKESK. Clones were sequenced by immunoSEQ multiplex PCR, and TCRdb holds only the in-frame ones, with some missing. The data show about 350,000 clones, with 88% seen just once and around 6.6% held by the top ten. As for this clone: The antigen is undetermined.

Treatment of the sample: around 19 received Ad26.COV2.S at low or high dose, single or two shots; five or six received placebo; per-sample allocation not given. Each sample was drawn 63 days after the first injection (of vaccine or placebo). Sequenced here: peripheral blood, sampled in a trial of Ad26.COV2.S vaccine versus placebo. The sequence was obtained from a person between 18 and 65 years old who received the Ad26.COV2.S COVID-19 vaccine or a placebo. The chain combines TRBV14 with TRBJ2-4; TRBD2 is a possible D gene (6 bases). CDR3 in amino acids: CASSQDGSSGGNIQYF. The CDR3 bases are TGTGCCAGCAGCCAAGATGGGAGTAGTGGAGGGAACATTCAGTACTTC.